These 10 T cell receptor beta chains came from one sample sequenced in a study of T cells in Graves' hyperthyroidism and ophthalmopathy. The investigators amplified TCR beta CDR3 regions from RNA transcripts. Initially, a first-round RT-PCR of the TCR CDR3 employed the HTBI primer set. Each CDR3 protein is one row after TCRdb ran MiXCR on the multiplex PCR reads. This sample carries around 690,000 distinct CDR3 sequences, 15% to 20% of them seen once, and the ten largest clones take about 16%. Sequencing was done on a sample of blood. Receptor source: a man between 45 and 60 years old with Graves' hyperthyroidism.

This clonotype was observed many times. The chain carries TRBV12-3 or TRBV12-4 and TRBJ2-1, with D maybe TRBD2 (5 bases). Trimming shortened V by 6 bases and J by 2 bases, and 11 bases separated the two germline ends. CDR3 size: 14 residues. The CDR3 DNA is TGTGCCAGCAGCCCTAGCACCACCTACAATGAGCAGTTCTTC. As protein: CASSPSTTYNEQFF.

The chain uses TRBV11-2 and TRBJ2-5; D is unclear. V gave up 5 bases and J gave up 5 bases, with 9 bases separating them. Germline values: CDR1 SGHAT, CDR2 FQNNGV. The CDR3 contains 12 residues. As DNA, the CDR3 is TGTGCCAGCAGCGCCACAATGGAGACCCAGTACTTC. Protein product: CASSATMETQYF.

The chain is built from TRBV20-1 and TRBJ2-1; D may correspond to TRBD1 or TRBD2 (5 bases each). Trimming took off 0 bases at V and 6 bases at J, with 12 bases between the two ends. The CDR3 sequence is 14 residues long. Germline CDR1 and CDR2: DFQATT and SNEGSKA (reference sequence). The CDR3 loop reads CSARDGGRLNEQFF. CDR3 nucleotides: TGCAGTGCTAGAGATGGGGGAAGACTCAATGAGCAGTTCTTC.

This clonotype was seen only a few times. The CDR3 loop reads CASSLGQTLNTEAFF. The CDR3 nucleotides read TGTGCCAGCAGCTTAGGACAAACGCTGAACACTGAAGCTTTCTTT. The gene calls are TRBV7-9 and TRBJ1-1, with D unresolved. Germline assignment: CDR1 SEHNR and CDR2 FQNEAQ (reference sequence). The CDR3 is 15 amino acids. V lost 1 base to trimming and J lost 0 bases, with 9 bases between them.

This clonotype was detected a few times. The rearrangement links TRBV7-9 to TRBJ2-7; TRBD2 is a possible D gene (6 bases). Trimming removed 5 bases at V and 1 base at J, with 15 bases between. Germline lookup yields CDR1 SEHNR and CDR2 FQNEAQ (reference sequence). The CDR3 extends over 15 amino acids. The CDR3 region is CASSTRTIASYEQYF. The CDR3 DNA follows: TGTGCCAGCAGCACCAGGACTATAGCGTCCTACGAGCAGTACTTC.

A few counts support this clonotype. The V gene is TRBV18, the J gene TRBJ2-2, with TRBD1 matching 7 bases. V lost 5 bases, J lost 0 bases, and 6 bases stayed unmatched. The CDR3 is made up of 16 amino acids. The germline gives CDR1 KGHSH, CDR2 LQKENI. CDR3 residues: CASSKRQGSNTGELFF. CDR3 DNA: TGTGCCAGCTCAAAGCGACAGGGATCGAACACCGGGGAGCTGTTTTTT.

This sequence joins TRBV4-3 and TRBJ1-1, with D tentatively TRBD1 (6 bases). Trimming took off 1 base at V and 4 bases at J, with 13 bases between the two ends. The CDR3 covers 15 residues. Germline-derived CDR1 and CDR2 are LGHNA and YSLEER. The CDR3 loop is CASSQVNRAGTEAFF. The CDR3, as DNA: TGCGCCAGCAGCCAAGTTAACAGGGCGGGCACTGAAGCTTTCTTT.

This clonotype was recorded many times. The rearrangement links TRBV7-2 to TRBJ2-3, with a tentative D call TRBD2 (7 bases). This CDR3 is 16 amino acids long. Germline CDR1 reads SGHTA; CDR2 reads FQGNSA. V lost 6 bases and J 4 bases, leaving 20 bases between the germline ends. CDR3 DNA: TGTGCCAGCAGTTCTAGGGGGGGCGCGGGTTCAGATACGCAGTATTTT. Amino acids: CASSSRGGAGSDTQYF.

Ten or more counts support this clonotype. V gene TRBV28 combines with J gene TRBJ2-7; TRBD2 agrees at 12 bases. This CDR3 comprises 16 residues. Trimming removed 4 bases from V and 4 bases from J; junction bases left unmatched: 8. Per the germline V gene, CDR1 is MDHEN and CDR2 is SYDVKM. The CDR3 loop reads CASSSSTSGRVYEQYF. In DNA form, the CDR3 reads TGTGCCAGCAGTTCCTCGACTAGCGGGAGAGTTTACGAGCAGTACTTC.

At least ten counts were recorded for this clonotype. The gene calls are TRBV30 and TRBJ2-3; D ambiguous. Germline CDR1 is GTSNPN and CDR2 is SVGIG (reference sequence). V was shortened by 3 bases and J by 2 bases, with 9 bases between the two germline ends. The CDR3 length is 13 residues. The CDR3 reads CAWRAGPTDTQYF. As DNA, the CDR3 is TGTGCCTGGAGAGCAGGACCCACAGATACGCAGTATTTT.